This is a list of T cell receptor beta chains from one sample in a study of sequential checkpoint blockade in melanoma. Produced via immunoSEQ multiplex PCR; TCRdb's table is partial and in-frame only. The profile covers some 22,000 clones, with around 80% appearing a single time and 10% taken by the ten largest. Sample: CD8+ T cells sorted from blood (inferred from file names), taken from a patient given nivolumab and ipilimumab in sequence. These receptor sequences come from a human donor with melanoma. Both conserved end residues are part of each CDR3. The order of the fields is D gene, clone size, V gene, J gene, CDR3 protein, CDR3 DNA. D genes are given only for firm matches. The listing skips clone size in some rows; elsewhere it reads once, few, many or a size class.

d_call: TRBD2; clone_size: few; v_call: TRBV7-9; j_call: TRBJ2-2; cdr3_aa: CASSFHREDTGELFF; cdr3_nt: TGTGCCAGCAGCTTCCACCGGGAGGACACCGGGGAGCTGTTTTTT
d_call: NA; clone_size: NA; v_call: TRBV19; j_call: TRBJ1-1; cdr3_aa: CASSSDVLRDTEAFF; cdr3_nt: TGTGCCAGTAGCAGTGATGTCCTCCGGGACACTGAAGCTTTCTTT
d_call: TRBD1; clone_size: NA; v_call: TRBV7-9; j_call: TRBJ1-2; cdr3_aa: CASSLPDRVYGYTF; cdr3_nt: TGTGCCAGCAGCCTCCCAGACAGGGTCTATGGCTACACCTTC
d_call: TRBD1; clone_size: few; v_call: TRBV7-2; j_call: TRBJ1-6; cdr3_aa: CASSLARTGPYNSPLHF; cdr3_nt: TGTGCCAGCAGCTTAGCCCGGACAGGGCCCTATAATTCACCCCTCCACTTT
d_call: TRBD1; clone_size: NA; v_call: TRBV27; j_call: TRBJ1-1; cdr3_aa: CASSSDRAILNTEAFF; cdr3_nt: TGTGCCAGCAGCTCGGACAGGGCTATTTTGAACACTGAAGCTTTCTTT
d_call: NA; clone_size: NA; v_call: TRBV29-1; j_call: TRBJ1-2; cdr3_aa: CSGQDNYGYTF; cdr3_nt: TGCAGCGGACAGGATAACTATGGCTACACCTTC
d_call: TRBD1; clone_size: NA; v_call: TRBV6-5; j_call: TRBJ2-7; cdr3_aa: CASSYSTGQVSYEQYF; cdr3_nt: TGTGCCAGCAGTTACTCGACGGGACAGGTCTCCTACGAGCAGTACTTC
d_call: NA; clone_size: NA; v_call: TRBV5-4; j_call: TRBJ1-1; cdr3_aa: CASSWGGLNTEAFF; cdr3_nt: TGTGCCAGCAGCTGGGGGGGATTGAACACTGAAGCTTTCTTT
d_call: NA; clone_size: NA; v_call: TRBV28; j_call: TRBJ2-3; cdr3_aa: CASSFVDSHTDTQYF; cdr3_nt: TGTGCCAGCAGTTTTGTGGACAGCCACACAGATACGCAGTATTTT
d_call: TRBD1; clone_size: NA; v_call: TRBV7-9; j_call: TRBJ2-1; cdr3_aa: CASSLTQGNYNEQFF; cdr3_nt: TGTGCCAGCAGCTTAACACAGGGGAACTACAATGAGCAGTTCTTC
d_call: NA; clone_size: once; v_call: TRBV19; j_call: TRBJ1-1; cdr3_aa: CASSIGWGRNTEAFF; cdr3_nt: TGTGCCAGTAGTATTGGCTGGGGGCGGAACACTGAAGCTTTCTTT
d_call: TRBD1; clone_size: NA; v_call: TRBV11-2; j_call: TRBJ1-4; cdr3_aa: CASQFRTGRATNEKLFF; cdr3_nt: TGTGCCAGCCAGTTTCGGACAGGAAGGGCGACTAATGAAAAACTGTTTTTT
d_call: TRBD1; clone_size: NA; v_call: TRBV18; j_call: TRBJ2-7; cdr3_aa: CASSPPTGGPYEQYF; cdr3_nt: TGTGCCAGCTCACCACCGACAGGGGGCCCTTACGAGCAGTACTTC
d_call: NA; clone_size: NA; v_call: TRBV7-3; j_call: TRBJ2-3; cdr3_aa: CASSWQGQTDTQYF; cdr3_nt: TGTGCCAGCAGCTGGCAGGGGCAAACGGATACGCAGTATTTT
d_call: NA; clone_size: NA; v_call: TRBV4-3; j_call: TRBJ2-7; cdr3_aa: CASSQHGNSYEQYF; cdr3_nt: TGCGCCAGCAGCCAACACGGGAATTCATACGAGCAGTACTTC
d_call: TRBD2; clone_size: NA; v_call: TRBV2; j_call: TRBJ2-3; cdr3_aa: CASSDAGGTDTQYF; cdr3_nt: TGTGCCAGCAGTGACGCGGGGGGCACAGATACGCAGTATTTT
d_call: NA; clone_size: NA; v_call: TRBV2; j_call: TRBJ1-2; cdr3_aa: CASSVAPEGTYGYTF; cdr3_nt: TGTGCCAGCAGTGTGGCGCCGGAGGGTACCTATGGCTACACCTTC
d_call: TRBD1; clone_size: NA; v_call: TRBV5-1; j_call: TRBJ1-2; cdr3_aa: CASSPGQGINYGYTF; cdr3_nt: TGCGCCAGCAGCCCGGGACAGGGGATTAACTATGGCTACACCTTC
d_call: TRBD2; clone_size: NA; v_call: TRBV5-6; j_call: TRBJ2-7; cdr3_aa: CASSSGGYEQYF; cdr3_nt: TGTGCCAGCAGCTCGGGAGGGTACGAGCAGTACTTC
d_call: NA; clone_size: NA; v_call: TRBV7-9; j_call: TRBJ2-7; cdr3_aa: CASSLVARGYSYEQYF; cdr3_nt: TGTGCCAGCAGCTTAGTAGCGCGGGGCTACTCCTACGAGCAGTACTTC
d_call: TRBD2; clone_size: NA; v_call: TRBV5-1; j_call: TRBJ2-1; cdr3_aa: CASSLAAGGPYNEQFF; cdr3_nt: TGCGCCAGCAGCTTGGCGGCGGGGGGGCCCTACAATGAGCAGTTCTTC
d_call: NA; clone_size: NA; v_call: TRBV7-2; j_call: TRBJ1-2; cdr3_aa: CASSFGGLLMPIYGYTF; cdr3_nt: TGTGCCAGCAGCTTCGGGGGGCTCCTCATGCCTATCTATGGCTACACCTTC
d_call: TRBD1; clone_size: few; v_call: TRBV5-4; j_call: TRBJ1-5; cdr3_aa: CASSPQGAFGQPQHF; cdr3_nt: TGTGCCAGCAGCCCACAGGGGGCGTTCGGACAGCCCCAGCATTTT
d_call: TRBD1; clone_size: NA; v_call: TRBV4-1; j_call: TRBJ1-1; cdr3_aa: CASSPVDRGTEAFF; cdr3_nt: TGCGCCAGCAGCCCGGTAGACAGGGGCACTGAAGCTTTCTTT
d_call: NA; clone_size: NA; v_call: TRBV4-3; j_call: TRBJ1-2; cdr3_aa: CASSQDRGGRIDYGYTF; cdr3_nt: TGCGCCAGCAGCCAAGATAGGGGGGGGCGGATAGACTATGGCTACACCTTC
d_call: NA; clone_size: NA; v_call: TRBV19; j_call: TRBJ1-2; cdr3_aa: CASSIDLLAGGDGYTF; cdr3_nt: TGTGCCAGTAGTATAGATCTATTGGCTGGCGGCGATGGCTACACCTTC
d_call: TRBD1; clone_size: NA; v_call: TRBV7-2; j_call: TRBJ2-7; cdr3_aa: CASSFFPGQNYEQYF; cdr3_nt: TGTGCCAGCAGCTTTTTCCCGGGACAGAACTACGAGCAGTACTTC
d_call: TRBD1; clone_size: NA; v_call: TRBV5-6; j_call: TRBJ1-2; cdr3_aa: CASSYGTGTKGYTF; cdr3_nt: TGTGCCAGCAGTTATGGGACAGGGACCAAAGGCTACACCTTC
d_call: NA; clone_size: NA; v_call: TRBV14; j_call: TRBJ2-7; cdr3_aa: CASSQFTGRYEQYF; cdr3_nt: TGTGCCAGCAGCCAATTCACGGGTCGATACGAGCAGTACTTC
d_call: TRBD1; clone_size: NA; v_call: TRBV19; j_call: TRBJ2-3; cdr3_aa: CASSTPPGQGQDTQYF; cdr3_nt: TGTGCCAGTAGTACCCCTCCGGGACAGGGTCAAGATACGCAGTATTTT
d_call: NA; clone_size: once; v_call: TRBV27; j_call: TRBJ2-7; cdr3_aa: CASSLSKRVPYEQYF; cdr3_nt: TGTGCCAGCAGTTTATCCAAGCGGGTGCCCTACGAGCAGTACTTC
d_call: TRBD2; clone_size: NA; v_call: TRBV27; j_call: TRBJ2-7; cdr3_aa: CASSEGTSGSNEQYF; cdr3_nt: TGTGCCAGCAGTGAAGGGACTAGCGGGAGTAACGAGCAGTACTTC
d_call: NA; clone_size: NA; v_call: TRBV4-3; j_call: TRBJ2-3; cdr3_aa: CASSSGAGSTDTQYF; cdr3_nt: TGCGCCAGCAGTTCAGGGGCCGGGAGCACAGATACGCAGTATTTT
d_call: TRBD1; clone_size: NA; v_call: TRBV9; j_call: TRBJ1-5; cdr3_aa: CASSAAGGQPQHF; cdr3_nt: TGTGCCAGCAGCGCGGCAGGGGGTCAGCCCCAGCATTTT
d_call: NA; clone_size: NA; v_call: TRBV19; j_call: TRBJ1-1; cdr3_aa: CASSTPTEQNTEAFF; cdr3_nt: TGTGCCAGTAGTACCCCGACAGAACAGAACACTGAAGCTTTCTTT
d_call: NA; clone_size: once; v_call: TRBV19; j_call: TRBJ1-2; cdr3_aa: CASSMGHGYTF; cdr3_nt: TGTGCCAGTAGTATGGGCCATGGCTACACCTTC
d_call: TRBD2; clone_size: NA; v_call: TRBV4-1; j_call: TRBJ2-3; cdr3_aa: CASSQDIPVAGARTDTQYF; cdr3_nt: TGCGCCAGCAGCCAAGATATCCCCGTAGCGGGGGCCCGCACAGATACGCAGTATTTT
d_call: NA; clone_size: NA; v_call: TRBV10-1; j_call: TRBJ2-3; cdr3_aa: CASSEGGSRTDTQYF; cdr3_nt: TGCGCCAGCAGTGAGGGAGGGTCCCGAACAGATACGCAGTATTTT
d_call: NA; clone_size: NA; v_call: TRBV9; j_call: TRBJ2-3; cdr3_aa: CASSVTALFEDTQYF; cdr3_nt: TGTGCCAGCAGCGTGACTGCCTTATTCGAGGATACGCAGTATTTT
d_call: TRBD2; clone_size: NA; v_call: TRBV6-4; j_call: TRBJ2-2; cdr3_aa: CASSPEAGTSGPTGELFF; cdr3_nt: TGTGCCAGCAGTCCTGAAGCCGGGACTAGCGGACCCACCGGGGAGCTGTTTTTT
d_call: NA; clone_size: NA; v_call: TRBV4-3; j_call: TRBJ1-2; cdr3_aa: CASSHRLENYGYTF; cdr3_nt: TGCGCCAGCAGCCACCGACTTGAAAACTATGGCTACACCTTC
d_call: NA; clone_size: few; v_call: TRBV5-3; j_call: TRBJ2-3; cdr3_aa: CASSLAWQYTDTQYF; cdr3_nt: TGTGCCAGCAGCTTGGCGTGGCAGTACACAGATACGCAGTATTTT
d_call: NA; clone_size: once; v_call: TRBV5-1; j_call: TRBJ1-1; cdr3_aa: CASSLGYRVNTEAFF; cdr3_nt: TGCGCCAGCAGCTTGGGCTACAGGGTAAACACTGAAGCTTTCTTT
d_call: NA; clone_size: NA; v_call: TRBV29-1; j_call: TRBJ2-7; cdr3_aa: CSALQGAVREQYF; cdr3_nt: TGCAGCGCCCTACAGGGTGCGGTCCGGGAGCAGTACTTC
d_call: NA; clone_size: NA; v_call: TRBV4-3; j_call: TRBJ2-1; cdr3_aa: CASSQDGYNEQFF; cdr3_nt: TGCGCCAGCAGCCAAGACGGGTACAATGAGCAGTTCTTC
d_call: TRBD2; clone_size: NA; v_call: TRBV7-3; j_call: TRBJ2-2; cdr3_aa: CASSELAGATGELFF; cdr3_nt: TGTGCCAGCAGCGAACTAGCGGGAGCCACCGGGGAGCTGTTTTTT
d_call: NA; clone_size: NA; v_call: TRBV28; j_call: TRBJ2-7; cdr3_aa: CASSSGVWRSYEQYF; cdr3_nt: TGTGCCAGCAGTTCAGGCGTTTGGCGCTCCTACGAGCAGTACTTC
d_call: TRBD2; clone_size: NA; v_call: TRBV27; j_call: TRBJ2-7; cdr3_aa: CASSPYTSGTYEQYF; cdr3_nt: TGTGCCAGCAGTCCCTACACTAGCGGAACCTACGAGCAGTACTTC